This TCR beta chain was observed in a study of monozygotic twins with inflammatory bowel disease. Study conclusions and caveats: Healthy co-twins showed greater TCRbeta diversity (inverse Simpson) than IBD patients. Healthy twins showed more clonotype sharing with others than IBD patients, especially patients with disease activity. Repertoires of patients may have been made more variable by differing immunosuppressive treatments.

Germline V gene sequence: CDR1 SGHVS, CDR2 FQNEAQ. This CDR3 contains 13 residues. Total RNA, at roughly 3.5 ug, went into every TCR library. One entry per CDR3 protein, without DNA, is what TCRdb gives after re-calling the 5' RACE reads. This sample lists some 210,000 distinct CDR3 sequences; its ten largest clones have less than 2%. On this clonotype itself: Its antigen is not known.

Sequencing was done on a sample of blood. The V gene is TRBV7-8, the J gene TRBJ2-7; TCRdb lists TRBD2, though no DNA is available to test this call. The origin of this receptor is a human donor with ulcerative colitis or Crohn's disease, or a healthy co-twin of an affected twin (not recorded which). The CDR3 sequence: CASSPGPGYEQYF.